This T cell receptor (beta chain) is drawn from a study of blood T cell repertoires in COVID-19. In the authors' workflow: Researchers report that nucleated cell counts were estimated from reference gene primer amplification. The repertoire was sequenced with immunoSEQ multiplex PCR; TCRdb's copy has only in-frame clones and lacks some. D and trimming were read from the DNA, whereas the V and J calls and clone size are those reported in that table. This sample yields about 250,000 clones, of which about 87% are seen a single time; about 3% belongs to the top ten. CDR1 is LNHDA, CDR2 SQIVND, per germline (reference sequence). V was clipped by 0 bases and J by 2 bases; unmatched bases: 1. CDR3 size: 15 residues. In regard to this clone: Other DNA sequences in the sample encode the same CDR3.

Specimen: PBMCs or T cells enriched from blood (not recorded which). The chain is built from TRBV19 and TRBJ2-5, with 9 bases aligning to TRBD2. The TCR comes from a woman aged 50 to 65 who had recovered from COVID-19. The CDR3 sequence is CASSIDLAGQETQYF. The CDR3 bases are TGTGCCAGTAGTATAGATCTAGCGGGGCAAGAGACCCAGTACTTC.